These T cell receptor beta chains were read from a single sample in a study of blood T cell repertoires in COVID-19. Assay used: immunoSEQ multiplex PCR; TCRdb lists only in-frame clones, some missing. Counted here are 150,000 to 200,000 clones, around four fifths occurring once; the ten biggest clones make up around 0.93%. Sequencing was carried out using peripheral blood. All receptors come from a man between 60 and 75 years old with COVID-19, enrolled during active disease. Both conserved end residues are part of each CDR3. D genes are given only for firm matches. Clone size is given for some rows only: seen once, a few or many times, or a class if the clone is expanded.

CDR3 protein,CDR3 DNA,V gene,D gene,clone size,J gene
CASTPGQGDGYTF,TGTGCCAGCACCCCGGGACAGGGGGATGGCTACACCTTC,TRBV12-3/TRBV12-4,TRBD1,NA,TRBJ1-2
CASSSWAPSTGELFF,TGTGCCAGCAGTTCGTGGGCGCCGAGCACCGGGGAGCTGTTTTTT,TRBV5-4,NA,NA,TRBJ2-2
CASAGTGNQPQHF,TGTGCCAGTGCTGGGACAGGGAATCAGCCCCAGCATTTT,TRBV19,TRBD1,NA,TRBJ1-5
CASRDRGRAHDEQYF,TGTGCCAGCCGGGACAGGGGAAGGGCACACGACGAGCAGTACTTC,TRBV2,TRBD1,NA,TRBJ2-7
CASGRLAGNTDTQYF,TGTGCCAGCGGGAGACTAGCGGGAAACACAGATACGCAGTATTTT,TRBV27,TRBD2,NA,TRBJ2-3
CASSLGWTGGIYNEQFF,TGTGCCAGCAGCTTAGGGTGGACAGGAGGCATCTACAATGAGCAGTTCTTC,TRBV11-2,TRBD1,NA,TRBJ2-1
CASSVFLQGRSNYGYTF,TGTGCCAGCAGTGTCTTCCTCCAGGGGCGATCTAACTATGGCTACACCTTC,TRBV6-1,NA,once,TRBJ1-2
CASSPPHRVYYGYTF,TGTGCCAGCTCACCACCGCATCGGGTTTACTATGGCTACACCTTC,TRBV18,NA,NA,TRBJ1-2
CASSLDFRSQPQHF,TGTGCCAGCAGCTTAGATTTTAGATCTCAGCCCCAGCATTTT,TRBV11-2,NA,NA,TRBJ1-5
CASSPGQNDQETQYF,TGTGCCAGCAGCCCAGGACAAAACGATCAGGAGACCCAGTACTTC,TRBV11-1,NA,NA,TRBJ2-5
CASSYRGEQFF,TGTGCCAGCAGTTACAGGGGGGAGCAGTTCTTC,TRBV6-5,NA,NA,TRBJ2-1
CASSLQASGYTF,TGTGCCAGCAGTTTACAGGCTTCTGGCTACACCTTC,TRBV28,NA,once,TRBJ1-2
CAIKGQGNYNEQFF,TGTGCCATCAAGGGACAGGGGAACTACAATGAGCAGTTCTTC,TRBV10-3,TRBD1,NA,TRBJ2-1
CASSSRTERTYGYTF,TGTGCCAGCAGTTCGAGGACAGAACGGACCTATGGCTACACCTTC,TRBV28,NA,NA,TRBJ1-2
CSVGPGANTEAFF,TGCAGCGTGGGGCCAGGGGCGAACACTGAAGCTTTCTTT,TRBV29-1,NA,NA,TRBJ1-1
CASPHRDRDNEQFF,TGTGCCTCCCCTCACCGGGACAGGGACAATGAGCAGTTCTTC,TRBV21-1,NA,NA,TRBJ2-1
CASIRLAGGGNEQFF,TGTGCCAGCATTCGACTAGCGGGAGGGGGCAATGAGCAGTTCTTC,TRBV6-5,TRBD2,few,TRBJ2-1
CASSPGTSGRTDTQYF,TGTGCCAGCAGCCCCGGGACTAGCGGGCGCACAGATACGCAGTATTTT,TRBV7-3,TRBD2,NA,TRBJ2-3
CASSFKQGYQPQHF,TGTGCCAGCAGCTTTAAACAGGGGTACCAGCCCCAGCATTTT,TRBV7-2,TRBD1,NA,TRBJ1-5
CASSDRFNYGYTF,TGTGCCAGCAGTGACAGGTTTAACTATGGCTACACCTTC,TRBV2,NA,NA,TRBJ1-2
CASSLSEGPREKLFF,TGTGCCAGCAGCCTGTCTGAGGGCCCTAGGGAAAAACTGTTTTTT,TRBV5-4,NA,NA,TRBJ1-4
CASHGGGAFPGELFF,TGTGCCAGCCATGGGGGGGGCGCTTTCCCCGGGGAGCTGTTTTTT,TRBV27,NA,NA,TRBJ2-2
CASSPTGFQRNTEAFF,TGTGCCAGTAGCCCTACAGGGTTTCAGCGGAACACTGAAGCTTTCTTT,TRBV19,NA,NA,TRBJ1-1
CSASGLAGVDTGELFF,TGCAGTGCTAGTGGACTAGCGGGAGTGGACACCGGGGAGCTGTTTTTT,TRBV20-1,TRBD2,NA,TRBJ2-2
CASSSLSGETQYF,TGTGCCAGCAGCTCCCTCTCGGGGGAGACCCAGTACTTC,TRBV7-9,NA,once,TRBJ2-5
CASSIAGQGPYGYTF,TGTGCCAGTAGTATAGCGGGACAGGGCCCCTATGGCTACACCTTC,TRBV19,TRBD1,NA,TRBJ1-2
CASSKELVEGARSEQFF,TGTGCCAGCAGCAAAGAACTGGTTGAGGGAGCCCGCAGTGAGCAGTTCTTC,TRBV21-1,NA,NA,TRBJ2-1
CAISEGTGGIYGYTF,TGTGCCATCAGTGAGGGGACAGGGGGGATATATGGCTACACCTTC,TRBV10-3,TRBD1,NA,TRBJ1-2
CASSLGRQGFYGYTF,TGTGCCAGCAGCTTAGGCCGTCAGGGCTTCTATGGCTACACCTTC,TRBV13,NA,few,TRBJ1-2
CASSLGAQGYEQYF,TGTGCCAGCAGCTTGGGGGCTCAGGGGTACGAGCAGTACTTC,TRBV5-6,NA,NA,TRBJ2-7
CASSEASGGVSQETQYF,TGTGCCAGCAGTGAAGCAAGCGGGGGAGTATCCCAAGAGACCCAGTACTTC,TRBV6-1,TRBD2,NA,TRBJ2-5
CASSGTSASYNEQFF,TGTGCCAGCAGCGGGACTAGCGCCTCCTACAATGAGCAGTTCTTC,TRBV5-4,TRBD2,NA,TRBJ2-1
CASRPGTVYGYTF,TGTGCCAGCAGGCCCGGGACAGTGTATGGCTACACCTTC,TRBV12-3/TRBV12-4,TRBD1,NA,TRBJ1-2
CASSREPGQGGYEQYF,TGCGCCAGCAGCCGAGAACCGGGACAGGGGGGCTACGAGCAGTACTTC,TRBV4-1,TRBD1,NA,TRBJ2-7
CSVGTSYNEQFF,TGCAGCGTAGGGACTTCCTACAATGAGCAGTTCTTC,TRBV29-1,NA,NA,TRBJ2-1
CAWSALGGMDGYTF,TGTGCCTGGAGTGCCTTGGGGGGTATGGACGGCTACACCTTC,TRBV30,NA,once,TRBJ1-2
CASSGTGSRTEAFF,TGTGCCAGCAGTGGAACAGGGAGTAGGACTGAAGCTTTCTTT,TRBV2,NA,NA,TRBJ1-1
CASSPQRGSADTQYF,TGTGCCAGCAGCCCGCAAAGGGGGTCCGCAGATACGCAGTATTTT,TRBV7-9,NA,once,TRBJ2-3
CAWSVKGVNTGELFF,TGTGCCTGGAGTGTAAAGGGGGTCAACACCGGGGAGCTGTTTTTT,TRBV30,NA,NA,TRBJ2-2
CASSQGGAGNTIYF,TGCGCCAGCAGCCAGGGAGGAGCTGGAAACACCATATATTTT,TRBV5-1,NA,few,TRBJ1-3
CASRVGRDPEAFF,TGTGCCAGCAGGGTCGGGCGGGACCCTGAAGCTTTCTTT,TRBV7-9,NA,once,TRBJ1-1
CSVTGTSGSRNEQFF,TGCAGCGTTACCGGGACTAGCGGGAGTCGGAATGAGCAGTTCTTC,TRBV29-1,TRBD2,NA,TRBJ2-1